The 3 T cell receptor beta chains below come from one sample, sequenced in a study of identical twins (dated by TCRdb to 2016 to 2017). Library preparation was by 5' RACE. TCRdb lists the instrument as Illumina HiSeq 2000. TCRdb reanalyzed the raw reads on its own, using fastp at Q25 for trimming and MiXCR for clone calling, and kept in-frame beta chains. Every CDR3 protein is listed once, alongside the most common genes and DNA of its rows. The sample table lists about 520,000 distinct CDR3 sequences, roughly a fifth of them with a count of one. The ten largest clones capture around 0.91% of the sample. The same specimen was also included in a second study, on T cells expressing NK-cell markers.

Material: CD4+ T cells sorted from blood. These receptors all come from a young woman in good health.

This clonotype was detected only a few times. The CDR3 DNA reads as TGTGCCAGCAGTTATAGGGCCCAAGAGACCCAGTACTTC. Amino acids: CASSYRAQETQYF. The chain uses TRBV27 and TRBJ2-5; D is uncertain. The CDR3 is made up of 13 amino acids. Trimming removed 4 bases at V and 1 base at J, with 7 bases between. Germline loops: CDR1 MNHEY, CDR2 SMNVEV (reference sequence).

CDR3 sequence: CASSGAGVSTDTQYF. The CDR3 nucleotides read TGTGCCAGCAGCGGTGCGGGGGTTAGCACAGATACGCAGTATTTT. The J gene is TRBJ2-3, the V gene TRBV9; 7 nucleotides agree with TRBD2. The germline V gene encodes CDR1 SGDLS and CDR2 YYNGEE. This CDR3 region has 15 residues. J lost 0 bases, V lost 3 bases, and 4 bases had no gene match.

There are a few counts of this clonotype. The chain links TRBV6-1 to TRBJ2-1, with 7 bases that match TRBD2. With V trimmed by 8 bases and J by 6 bases, 13 bases remained unmatched. Germline V CDR1 and CDR2: MNHNS, SASEGT. This CDR3 is built from 15 residues. CDR3 in DNA: TGTGCCAGCGGGGGGACGGGAGGTCCTTCCAATGAGCAGTTCTTC. Amino acid sequence: CASGGTGGPSNEQFF.